This record concerns one T cell receptor beta chain sequence. This clone was recorded a few times. It has no known antigen specificity. No clone much larger than this one lies a single base away; base qualities are absent. The data derive from a study of cytomegalovirus exposure and HLA in healthy donors (dated by TCRdb to about 2017). Broadly, across the study: In an earlier analysis of about 560 of the donors, 276 Gb of sequence data and 95 million to 130 million unique TCR beta sequences from about 179 million T cells were reported. An early release covering approximately 600 HLA-typed donors comprised about 300 gigabases of sequencing data and tens of millions of unique TCR sequences. Among the roughly 400 genotyped donors, around 79% belonged to the genetic ancestry cluster associated with self-reported Caucasian donors. The study aimed to test whether cataloging public T cell receptors could reveal signatures of past pathogen exposure. Using immunosequencing, the study profiled T cell repertoires from some 670 subjects and related those repertoires to cytomegalovirus serostatus. Along with the approximately 600-subject first cohort, a separate validation cohort of more than 90 different subjects was used. The study combined high-throughput TCR immunosequencing, statistical association of individual TCRs with disease status, and machine learning to predict cytomegalovirus infection status. A later analysis re-analyzed previously published TCR beta repertoires from 666 donors and added high-resolution HLA genotyping to study TCR occurrence patterns. The later analysis used no new phenotypic data to find candidate immune exposures, relying instead on TCR beta sequences and their occurrence across donors. An earlier analysis of around 540 of the donors applied high-throughput TCR beta sequencing to assess whether each TCR beta V gene segment acted as functional or pseudogenic. Alongside the repertoire data, information on donor age, sex, ethnicity and CMV serostatus was compiled. Genome-wide SNP genotypes for about 55% of the roughly 670 donors were used in a later genetic analysis, which treated that subset as a discovery cohort. All discovery cohort repertoires had been generated on a single sequencing platform. Class I and class II HLA loci were covered by the typing at four-digit resolution. Typing coverage varied by locus: roughly 620-630 donors for A, B, C, DRB1 and DQB1; more than 500 for DQA1; 606 for DPA1; fewer than 480 for DPB1. Because of strong linkage in the cohort, five DR-DQ haplotypes were treated as single units for association and clustering. Across 398 genotyped donors of the cohort, an average of approximately 220,000 unique TCR beta nucleotide sequences per donor were sequenced, and approximately 17% of those sequences were non-productive. Overall study outcomes, separate from this receptor: Across donors, most TCR sequences were observed very rarely, whereas some public TCRs were present in many individuals. According to the authors, the approach could potentially be generalized to other disease states and immunological phenotypes. Most CMV-associated TCR beta chains appeared to be HLA-restricted in a later analysis, and the HLA associations seemed to be driven largely by CMV exposure. In vitro tests confirmed that a few of the cytomegalovirus-associated TCR beta chains recognize cytomegalovirus antigens. In a later analysis, HLA-associated TCR beta chains were found to be more clonally expanded and to have lower generation probabilities than equally common non-associated chains. Some 15 rarely observed V segments, including chromosome 9 orphons, were excluded from the earlier analysis of 550 to 700 of the donors because counts were too low. An earlier analysis of 587 of the donors showed that most TCR beta V segments appeared in productive rearrangements either about 90% or about 30% of the time, which broadly matched IMGT annotations. At a false discovery rate of 0.05, a later analysis linked around 15,000 TCR beta sequences to specific HLA alleles. The 87-base-pair reads could not distinguish some IMGT-functional V segments, including TRBV6-2 and TRBV6-3, so those segments were excluded. Because HLA typing was unavailable for some donors at each locus, only the typed subset was used in association tests. A further reported finding was that TCR beta sequences accurately predicted the HLA-A and HLA-B alleles for most subjects in the first cohort. Presence/absence analyses assumed roughly uniform sequencing depth across donors, an assumption that may not hold. CMV serostatus was the only immune exposure information available for the cohort. When HLA alleles, especially DR and DQ, strongly co-occurred, attributing TCR associations to individual alleles was difficult. According to a later genetic analysis, donors in an Asian-associated ancestry cluster had fewer N-insertions in productive TCRs than the roughly 670-donor mean. A group of highly shared sequence variants was considered likely to be a technical artifact of the sequencing pipeline. Correlated functional status among segregating V segments might be attributable to linkage disequilibrium, but an unknown experimental factor could not be ruled out. The study listed 150 to 200 TCR beta chains as associated with cytomegalovirus. In this cohort, only TCR beta chains were sequenced, and detectable features were limited by the absence of alpha or paired-chain data. Several of the top co-occurrence clusters appeared to be linked to parvovirus B19, influenza, CMV and Epstein-Barr virus, according to a later analysis. A later analysis found that TCR association rates varied across HLA loci, with DRB1 alleles showing the most associated TCRs and HLA-C alleles the fewest. In a later genetic analysis, a missense DCLRE1C variant was associated with V-gene and J-gene trimming of TCR beta chains, and the association was replicated in an independent cohort. In both the original and validation cohorts, the classifier was reported to diagnose cytomegalovirus status with high specificity and sensitivity.

Library preparation was by the immunoSEQ multiplex PCR assay. For the multiplex PCR, a mixture combining 60 forward primers for TCR Vbeta segments and 13 reverse primers for TCR Jbeta segments was used. The CDR3 region of rearranged TCR beta genes was amplified from genomic DNA by a multiplex PCR assay. On the Illumina HiSeq System, the amplified TCR beta libraries were sequenced as 87-base-pair reads. From the authors' description of their analysis: A later analysis tallied roughly 76 million unique TCR beta chains across the 700 or so repertoires, and about 10 million of those chains were shared by two or more donors. Raw reads were error-corrected and collapsed into unique sequences by a nearest-neighbor algorithm in which closely related sequences were merged to remove PCR and sequencing errors. V, D and J gene segments were assigned by aligning CDR3 sequences to IMGT reference sequences. Each retained sequence needed at least a six-nucleotide match to both a V gene segment and a J gene segment. Rearrangements were called productive when the CDR3 lacked stop codons and stayed in frame with V and J; all others were non-productive. CDR3 was defined by IMGT convention, running from the second conserved V-encoded cysteine to the conserved J-encoded phenylalanine. Sequences without an unambiguous match to a single V gene segment were excluded from the earlier analysis of 500 to 700 of the donors. An earlier analysis of 587 of the donors called V segments functional above 56.7% productive rearrangements and segregating when the between-donor standard deviation exceeded 5%. A statistical classification framework was built for diagnosing cytomegalovirus status from the catalog of TCR beta chain sequences. V and J gene assignment, in a later analysis, came from comparing TCR nucleotide sequences with IMGT/GENE-DB human TR gene sequences. In a later analysis, CDR3 sequences and most-parsimonious VDJ recombination scenarios were assigned using the TCRdist pipeline. In a later analysis, each TCR beta chain was defined by its CDR3 amino acid sequence together with its V-gene family, and reads without a unique V-gene family were excluded. As a way to deal with suspected cross-contamination and a sequencing artifact, a later analysis dropped over 550 nucleotide sequences that were highly shared and had low generation probability. For each public chain, a later analysis derived a clonal expansion index from normalized ranks of inferred template counts within each repertoire. In a later analysis, generation probabilities were computed with a VDJ recombination model fitted to out-of-frame rearrangements, and the resulting probabilities were checked against IGoR. Hypergeometric tests were used in a later analysis to score TCR-TCR, TCR-HLA and TCR-CMV co-occurrence, with a repertoire-size bias correction applied to the TCR pairs. False discovery rates were estimated in a later analysis by permuting HLA or CMV assignments 20 times. In a later analysis, co-occurring TCRs were grouped using DBSCAN, with TCRdist sequence similarity added in when clustering inside HLA-allele-positive subsets. Repertoires with fewer than 30,000 or more than 120,000 public chains were left out of co-occurrence clustering, as were four to six repertoires with anomalous nucleotide sharing. TCRdb limited this immuneACCESS table to in-frame rearrangements with V and J called. A share of clones is missing; checked studies link under half to unresolved V genes, and the rest is unexplained. The DNA gave D and trimming, while V, J and clone size come from that table. The sample table holds 55,000 or so clones, of which 65% to 85% were seen once. The top ten clonotypes cover roughly 2.9% of the sample.

V drops 3 bases and J drops 2 bases, leaving 10 bases in between. The CDR1 and CDR2 encoded by the germline V gene (reference sequence) are LNHNV and YYDKDF. Including cysteine and phenylalanine, the CDR3 has 14 amino acids. Solely the CDR3 DNA is kept, with 42 bases framed from the first base. The cohort consisted of 666 healthy bone marrow donors. At the time of sampling, all cohort members were nominally healthy, though unrecorded immune exposures were likely present. The donor tested CMV seronegative and was one of the 352 seronegative cohort members. Every donor gave a peripheral blood sample, and the peripheral blood mononuclear cells from that sample were used for TCR beta sequencing. The Qiagen DNeasy Blood Extraction Kit was used to extract genomic DNA from the blood cell samples.

Sample: PBMCs. This receptor was taken from a man between 18 and 29 years old in good health and CMV-seronegative. The sequence is built from TRBV15 and TRBJ1-1; the D gene cannot be resolved reliably. The CDR3 corresponds to CATSSPGRNTEAFF. The nucleotide sequence reads TGTGCCACCAGCAGTCCGGGGAGAAACACTGAAGCTTTCTTT.